A selection of T cell receptor beta chains follows, all from one sample in a study of T cell repertoires in cytomegalovirus infection. TCRdb itself ran the reads through MiXCR, one entry per CDR3 protein. The sample holds about 920,000 distinct CDR3 sequences, roughly 30% seen once. The antigens of these receptors remain unknown. The specimen comprised cultured CD8+ T cells from PBMCs, sampled from culture after CMV antigen stimulation. The receptors derive from a human donor in good health (CMV status not recorded). Some clones in this sample may be carry-over from other donors' samples. Both conserved end residues are part of each CDR3. Each record gives: clone size, V gene, J gene, D gene, CDR3 protein, CDR3 DNA. D genes are given only for firm matches. Where a row states a size, it is once, few, many or the class of an expanded clone; other rows omit it.

size: .
V: TRBV6-1
J: TRBJ1-1
D: .
CDR3: CASSELNLDMNTEAFF
DNA: TGTGCCAGCAGTGAACTAAACCTTGATATGAACACTGAAGCTTTCTTT

size: few
V: TRBV7-2
J: TRBJ1-3
D: .
CDR3: CASSLDGATGNTIYF
DNA: TGTGCCAGCAGCTTAGACGGAGCCACTGGAAACACCATATATTTT

size: .
V: TRBV24-1
J: TRBJ2-1
D: .
CDR3: CATSDTGHNNEQFF
DNA: TGTGCCACCAGTGATACGGGACACAACAATGAGCAGTTCTTC

size: .
V: TRBV6-8
J: TRBJ2-3
D: TRBD1
CDR3: CASTPQTGGPDTQYF
DNA: TGTGCCAGCACCCCCCAGACAGGGGGACCAGATACGCAGTATTTT

size: many
V: TRBV2
J: TRBJ2-7
D: TRBD1
CDR3: CASRPLGTGSYEQYF
DNA: TGTGCCAGCCGTCCGTTGGGGACAGGATCCTACGAGCAGTACTTC

size: few
V: TRBV6-2/TRBV6-3
J: TRBJ1-5
D: .
CDR3: CASTVDRLGRGASQPQHF
DNA: TGTGCCAGCACCGTGGATCGGTTGGGCAGGGGAGCCAGTCAGCCCCAGCATTTT

size: few
V: TRBV29-1
J: TRBJ2-2
D: TRBD2
CDR3: CSVESWSGGRTGELFF
DNA: TGCAGCGTTGAGAGTTGGTCGGGGGGGCGTACCGGGGAGCTGTTTTTT

size: many
V: TRBV7-2
J: TRBJ1-4
D: .
CDR3: CASSLVAGQGNEKLFF
DNA: TGTGCCAGCAGCTTAGTGGCCGGGCAGGGAAATGAAAAACTGTTTTTT

size: .
V: TRBV18
J: TRBJ2-1
D: .
CDR3: CASDGVRQGPYNEQFF
DNA: TGTGCCAGCGACGGGGTTCGTCAGGGGCCCTACAATGAGCAGTTCTTC

size: many
V: TRBV7-9
J: TRBJ1-2
D: .
CDR3: CASSLEGVDGYTF
DNA: TGTGCCAGCAGCTTAGAAGGAGTAGACGGCTACACCTTC

size: .
V: TRBV7-6
J: TRBJ1-2
D: .
CDR3: CASSLYRGSGYTF
DNA: TGTGCCAGCAGCTTATATAGGGGCTCTGGCTACACCTTC

size: .
V: TRBV14
J: TRBJ1-2
D: .
CDR3: CASSQERSPRGYTF
DNA: TGTGCCAGCAGCCAAGAAAGATCCCCTAGGGGCTACACCTTC